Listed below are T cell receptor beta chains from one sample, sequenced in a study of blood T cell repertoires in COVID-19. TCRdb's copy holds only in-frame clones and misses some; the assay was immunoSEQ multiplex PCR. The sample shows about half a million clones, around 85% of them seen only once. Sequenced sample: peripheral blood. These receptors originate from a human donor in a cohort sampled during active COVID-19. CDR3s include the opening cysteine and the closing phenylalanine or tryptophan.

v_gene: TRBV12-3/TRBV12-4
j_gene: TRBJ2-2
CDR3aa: CASSSYSTGELFF

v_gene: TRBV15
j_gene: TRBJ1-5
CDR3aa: CATSRGLLDQPQHF

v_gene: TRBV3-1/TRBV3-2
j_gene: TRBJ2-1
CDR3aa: CASSQFDRVGEQFF

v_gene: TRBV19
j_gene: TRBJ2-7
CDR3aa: CASQTGDSYEQYF

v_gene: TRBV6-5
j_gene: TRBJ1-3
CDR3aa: CASSEGGGNTIYF

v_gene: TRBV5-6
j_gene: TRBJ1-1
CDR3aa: CASSLNNRPTEAFF

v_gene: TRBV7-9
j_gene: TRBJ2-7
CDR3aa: CASSLAGAYEQYF

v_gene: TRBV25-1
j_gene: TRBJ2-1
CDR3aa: CASSVRYNEQFF

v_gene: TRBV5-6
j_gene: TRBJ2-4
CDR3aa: CASSLPGSGGGIQYF

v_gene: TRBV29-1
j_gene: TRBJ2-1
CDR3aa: CSTDRGQPSYNEQFF

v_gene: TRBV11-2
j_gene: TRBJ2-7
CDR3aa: CASSFGLAVSYEQYF

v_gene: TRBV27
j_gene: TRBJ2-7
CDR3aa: CASSLLGGGDEQYF

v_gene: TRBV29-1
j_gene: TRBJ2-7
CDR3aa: CSVGEISSYEQYF